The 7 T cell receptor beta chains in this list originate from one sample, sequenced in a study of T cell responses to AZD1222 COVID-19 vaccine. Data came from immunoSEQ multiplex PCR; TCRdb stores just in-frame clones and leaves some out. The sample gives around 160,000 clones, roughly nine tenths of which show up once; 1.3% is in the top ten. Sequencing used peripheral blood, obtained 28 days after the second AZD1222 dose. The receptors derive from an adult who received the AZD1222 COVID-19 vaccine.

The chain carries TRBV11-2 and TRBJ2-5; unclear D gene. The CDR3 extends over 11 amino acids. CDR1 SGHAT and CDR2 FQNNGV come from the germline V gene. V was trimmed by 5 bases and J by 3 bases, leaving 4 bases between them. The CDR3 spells CASSLKETQYF. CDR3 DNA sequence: TGTGCCAGCAGCCTCAAAGAGACCCAGTACTTC.

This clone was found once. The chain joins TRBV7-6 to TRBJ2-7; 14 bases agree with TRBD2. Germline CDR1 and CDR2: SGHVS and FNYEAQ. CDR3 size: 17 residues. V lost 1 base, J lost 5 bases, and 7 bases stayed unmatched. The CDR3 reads CASSLVEGLAGVNEQYF. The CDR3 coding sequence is TGTGCCAGCAGCTTAGTAGAGGGACTAGCGGGAGTCAACGAGCAGTACTTC. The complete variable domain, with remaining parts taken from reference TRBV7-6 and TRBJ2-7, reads GAGVSQSPRYKVTKRGQDVALRCDPISGHVSLYWYRQALGQGPEFLTYFNYEAQQDKSGLPNDRFSAERPEGSISTLTIQRTEQRDSAMYRCASSLVEGLAGVNEQYFGPGTRLTVT.

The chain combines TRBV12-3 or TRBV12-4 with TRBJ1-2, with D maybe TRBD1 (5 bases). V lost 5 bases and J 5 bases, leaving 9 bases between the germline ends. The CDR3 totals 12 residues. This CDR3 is CASSGPGYGYTF. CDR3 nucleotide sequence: TGTGCCAGCAGTGGGCCAGGGTATGGCTACACCTTC.

DNA of the CDR3: TGTGCCAGCAGTGACGCGGGCAGGGTTGGCTACACCTTC. This sequence encodes CASSDAGRVGYTF. The V and J genes are TRBV25-1 and TRBJ1-2; a weak D match, TRBD1 (5 bases). Trimming stripped 3 bases from V and 7 bases from J, with 12 bases between. The germline V gene has CDR1 MGHDK and CDR2 SYGVNS. The CDR3 totals 13 residues.

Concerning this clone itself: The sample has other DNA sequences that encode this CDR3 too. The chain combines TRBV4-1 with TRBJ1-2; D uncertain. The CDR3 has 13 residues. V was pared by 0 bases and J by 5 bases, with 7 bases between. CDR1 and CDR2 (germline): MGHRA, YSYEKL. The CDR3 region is CASSQDRGYGYTF. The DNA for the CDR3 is TGCGCCAGCAGCCAAGACCGGGGTTATGGCTACACCTTC.

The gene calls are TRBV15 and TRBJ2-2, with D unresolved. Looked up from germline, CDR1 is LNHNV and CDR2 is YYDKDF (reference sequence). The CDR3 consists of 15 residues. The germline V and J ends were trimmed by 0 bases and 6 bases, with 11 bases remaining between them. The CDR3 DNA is TGTGCCACCAGCAGAGATGGCAGGCTCGCCGGGGAGCTGTTTTTT. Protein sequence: CATSRDGRLAGELFF.

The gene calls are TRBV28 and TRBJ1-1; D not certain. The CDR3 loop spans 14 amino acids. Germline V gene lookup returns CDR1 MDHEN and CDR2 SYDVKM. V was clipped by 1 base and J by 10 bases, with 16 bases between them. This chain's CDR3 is CASSLSDFPRGAFF. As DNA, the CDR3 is TGTGCCAGCAGTTTATCGGACTTTCCCCGAGGAGCTTTCTTT.